The clone carrying this T cell receptor beta chain appeared a single time. Original data processing: Counts of nucleated cells, estimated from reference gene primer amplification, were obtained. Using immunoSEQ multiplex PCR, the repertoire was profiled, and TCRdb retains in-frame clones only, with some absent. V and J calls and clone size follow that table, whereas D and trimming were derived from the DNA. The table has roughly 350,000 clones, 80% to 90% seen once. This sample was taken from a study of blood T cell repertoires in COVID-19. On the study more broadly: COVID-19 samples from acute and convalescent phases originated in the United States, Italy and Spain. Sources were T cells, B-cell-depleted T cells, or PBMCs; the material itself was cDNA or gDNA.

Looked up from germline, CDR1 is MNHEY and CDR2 is SVGAGI. This CDR3 contains 15 residues. The ends were cut back, 2 bases at V and 5 bases at J, with 16 bases in the middle. Seattle patients were enrolled while actively infected and followed longitudinally. The origin of this receptor is a woman aged 30 to 39 with COVID-19, enrolled during active disease. The J gene is TRBJ2-7, the V gene TRBV6-5; tentative D call: TRBD1 (6 bases). Sequenced sample: peripheral blood. The chain's CDR3 is CASSYGRQVDDEQYF. The DNA for the CDR3 is TGTGCCAGCAGTTACGGTCGACAGGTAGATGACGAGCAGTACTTC.